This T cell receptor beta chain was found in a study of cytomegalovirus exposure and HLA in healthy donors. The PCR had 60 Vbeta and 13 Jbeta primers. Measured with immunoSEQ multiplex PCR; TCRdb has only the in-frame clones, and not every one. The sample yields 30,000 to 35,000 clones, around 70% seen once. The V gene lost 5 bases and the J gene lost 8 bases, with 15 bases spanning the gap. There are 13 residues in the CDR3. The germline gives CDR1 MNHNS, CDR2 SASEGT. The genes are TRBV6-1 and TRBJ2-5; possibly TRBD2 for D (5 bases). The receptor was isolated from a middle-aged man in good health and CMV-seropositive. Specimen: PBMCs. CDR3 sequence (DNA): TGTGCCAGCAGTTTGGGAGCCTCTGGAACCCAGTACTTC. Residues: CASSLGASGTQYF.